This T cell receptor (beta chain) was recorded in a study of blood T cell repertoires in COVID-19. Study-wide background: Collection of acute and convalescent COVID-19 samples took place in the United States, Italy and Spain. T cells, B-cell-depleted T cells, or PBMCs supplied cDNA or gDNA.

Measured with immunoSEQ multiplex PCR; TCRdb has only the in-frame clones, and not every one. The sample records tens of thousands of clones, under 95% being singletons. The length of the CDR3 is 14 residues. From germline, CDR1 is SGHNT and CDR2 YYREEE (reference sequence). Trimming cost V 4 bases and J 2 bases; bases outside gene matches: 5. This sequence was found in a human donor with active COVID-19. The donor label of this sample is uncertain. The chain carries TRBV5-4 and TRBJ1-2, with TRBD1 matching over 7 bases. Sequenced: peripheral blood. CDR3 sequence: CASSRPGQNYGYTF. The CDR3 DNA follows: TGTGCCAGCAGCCGGCCGGGACAGAACTATGGCTACACCTTC.